The sequence of this T cell receptor beta chain was determined in a study of cytomegalovirus exposure and HLA in healthy donors. Study-wide points: The authors confirmed in vitro that a few CMV-associated chains were specific for CMV antigens. Over 150 TCR beta chains were listed as cytomegalovirus-associated.

Profiling relied on immunoSEQ multiplex PCR, and the TCRdb table lists in-frame clones only, not all of them. The sample contains tens of thousands of clones, approximately 91% of which appear only once. This CDR3 contains 14 residues. CDR1 is SQVTM, CDR2 ANQGSEA, per germline. V shed 6 bases and J 3 bases; nucleotides not matched to a gene: 10. As concerns this clone: Its antigen is currently unknown.

This clonotype was sampled from a man in his late teens or twenties in good health and CMV-seronegative. The chain employs TRBV29-1 and TRBJ1-2; 7 bases fit TRBD1. Input material: PBMCs. DNA for the CDR3: TGCAGCGTCCCCCGGGACAGTGTTTACTATGGCTACACCTTC. Encoded protein: CSVPRDSVYYGYTF.